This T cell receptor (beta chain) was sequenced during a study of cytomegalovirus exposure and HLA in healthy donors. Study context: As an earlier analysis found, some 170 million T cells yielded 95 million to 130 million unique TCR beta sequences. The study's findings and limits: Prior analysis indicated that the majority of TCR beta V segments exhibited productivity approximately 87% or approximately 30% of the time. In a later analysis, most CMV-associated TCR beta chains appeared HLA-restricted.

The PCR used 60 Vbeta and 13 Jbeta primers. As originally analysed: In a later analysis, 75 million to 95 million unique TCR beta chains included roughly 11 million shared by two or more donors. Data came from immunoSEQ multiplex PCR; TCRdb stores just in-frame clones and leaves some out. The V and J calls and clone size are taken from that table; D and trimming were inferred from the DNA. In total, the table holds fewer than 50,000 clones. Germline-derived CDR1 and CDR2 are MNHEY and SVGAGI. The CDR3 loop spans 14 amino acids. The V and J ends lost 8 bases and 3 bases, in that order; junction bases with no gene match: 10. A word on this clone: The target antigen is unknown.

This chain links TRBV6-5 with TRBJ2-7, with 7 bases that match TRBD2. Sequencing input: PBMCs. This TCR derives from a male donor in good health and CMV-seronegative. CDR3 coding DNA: TGTGCCAGCTCGGGAGGAAAGGACGGCTACGAGCAGTACTTC. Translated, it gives CASSGGKDGYEQYF.